At least ten counts were recorded for the clone carrying this T cell receptor (beta chain). The data derive from a study of early T cells in non-severe SARS-CoV-2 infection. Each CDR3 protein is one row after TCRdb ran MiXCR on the 5' RACE reads. Here the sample spans tens of thousands of distinct CDR3 sequences, 13% being singletons. Trimming shortened V by 1 base and J by 10 bases, and 14 bases separated the two germline ends. There are 15 residues in the CDR3. Material: whole blood. This sequence joins TRBV12-3 or TRBV12-4 and TRBJ1-6; D unclear. The sequence came from an adult who was a healthcare worker with PCR-confirmed SARS-CoV-2 infection or an uninfected control (not recorded which). CDR3 sequence: CASSLVGRINSPLHF. Here the CDR3 DNA reads TGTGCCAGCAGTTTAGTAGGTCGGATTAACTCACCCCTCCACTTT.